Each of the 19 T cell receptor beta chains below was sequenced from the same sample in a study of shared clonotypes between healthy human individuals. Sequencing used immunoSEQ multiplex PCR; TCRdb keeps in-frame clones, though not all of them. The table includes approximately 640,000 clones, about 90% detected once. Sequenced sample: memory CD8+ T cells from PBMCs. Specified subset: CD45RO+ cells pooled with CCR7-negative TemRA cells. The receptors stem from a young man in good health. Some clones in this sample may be carry-over from other donors' samples.

The chain couples TRBV4-1 to TRBJ2-2; D may be TRBD2 (5 bases). The length of the CDR3 is 17 residues. V shed 0 bases and J shed 6 bases, with 17 bases lying between them. Germline CDR1 reads MGHRA; CDR2 reads YSYEKL. DNA of the CDR3: TGCGCCAGCAGCCAAGATTGGCACCAAGGAGGTTCCGGGGAGCTGTTTTTT. Its protein is CASSQDWHQGGSGELFF.

The CDR3 DNA reads as TGTGCCAGCAGCCAAACGAGACTAGCGGGAAACGAGCAGTACTTC. Its translation is CASSQTRLAGNEQYF. The chain employs TRBV14 and TRBJ2-7; 11 nucleotides agree with TRBD2. Germline CDR1 reads SGHDN; CDR2 reads FVKESK. Unmatched junction bases numbered 5, after V lost 2 bases and J lost 5 bases. This CDR3 region has 15 residues.

The chain joins TRBV30 to TRBJ1-4; weak D call: TRBD1 (6 bases). V gave up 4 bases and J gave up 1 base, with 10 bases separating them. Looked up from germline, CDR1 is GTSNPN and CDR2 is SVGIG (reference sequence). The CDR3 length is 14 residues. The CDR3 sequence: CAWTEQGTNEKLFF. The DNA for the CDR3 is TGTGCCTGGACAGAACAGGGAACTAATGAAAAACTGTTTTTT.

The rearrangement uses TRBV27 and TRBJ2-2; D remains unclear. The CDR3 is 13 residues long. V lost 6 bases and J 6 bases, leaving 11 bases between the germline ends. CDR1 MNHEY and CDR2 SMNVEV come from the germline V gene (reference sequence). The CDR3 spells CASRIEEAGELFF. CDR3 coding DNA: TGTGCCAGCAGGATAGAAGAGGCCGGGGAGCTGTTTTTT.

The rearrangement uses TRBV4-3 and TRBJ1-5; D might be TRBD1 (5 bases). Trimming left V 4 bases short and J 7 bases short, with 17 bases between. The germline V gene has CDR1 LGHNA and CDR2 YSLEER. The CDR3 runs 15 residues. The CDR3 loop reads CASSPYWVGDQPQHF. CDR3 DNA sequence: TGCGCCAGCAGCCCCTATTGGGTGGGGGACCAGCCCCAGCATTTT.

For this clone: A far bigger clonotype differs at one base, so this is likely a read error. V gene TRBV6-5 combines with J gene TRBJ2-2; D gene ambiguous. There are 11 residues in the CDR3. CDR1 MNHEY and CDR2 SVGAGI come from the germline V gene. V dropped 6 bases and J dropped 5 bases, with 4 bases sitting between them. CDR3 nucleotides: TGTGCCAGCAGGGTGACCGGGGAGCTGTTTTTT. Translated, it gives CASRVTGELFF.

DNA of the CDR3: TGTGCCAGCAGCTGGCTTGGTCCGGGGGCCTGGTACGAGCAGTACTTC. This translates into CASSWLGPGAWYEQYF. The chain combines TRBV7-2 with TRBJ2-7; D could derive from TRBD1 or TRBD2 (6 bases each). Trimming took 4 bases from V and 4 from J, leaving 20 bases between them. CDR1 and CDR2 from the germline V gene are SGHTA and FQGNSA. The length of the CDR3 is 16 residues.

This clone is a singleton in its sample. The chain is built from TRBV9 and TRBJ2-3, with a weak D call TRBD2 (5 bases). The CDR3 runs 16 residues. Looked up from germline, CDR1 is SGDLS and CDR2 is YYNGEE. V dropped 3 bases and J dropped 6 bases, with 20 bases sitting between them. This CDR3 is CASSADAPGWADTQYF. Written as DNA, the CDR3 is TGTGCCAGCAGCGCAGACGCTCCGGGATGGGCTGATACGCAGTATTTT.

This chain connects TRBV5-1 to TRBJ2-5; no definite D call. V was clipped by 0 bases and J by 5 bases, with 11 bases between them. Germline values: CDR1 SGHRS, CDR2 YFSETQ. The CDR3 length is 14 residues. The chain's CDR3 is CASSLEALGETQYF. DNA for the CDR3: TGCGCCAGCAGCTTGGAAGCCCTTGGGGAGACCCAGTACTTC.

CDR3 protein: CASSLELGETQYF. In nucleotides, the CDR3 is TGTGCCAGCAGCTTAGAGTTAGGAGAGACCCAGTACTTC. The chain joins TRBV7-2 to TRBJ2-5; no clear D gene. The CDR3 is made up of 13 amino acids. The ends were cut back, 1 base at V and 4 bases at J, with 7 bases in the middle. Germline values: CDR1 SGHTA, CDR2 FQGNSA.

The CDR3 spells CASSLSMSWSKNIQYF. Written as DNA, the CDR3 is TGTGCCAGCAGTTTATCGATGAGCTGGTCCAAAAACATTCAGTACTTC. The V gene is TRBV27, the J gene TRBJ2-4, with D uncertain. Between the trimmed V and J ends, which lost 0 bases and 2 bases, there was a span of 11 bases. The CDR3 is made up of 16 amino acids. Germline values: CDR1 MNHEY, CDR2 SMNVEV (reference sequence).

Comment on this clone: Germline and junction disagree at one end, which may indicate a read error. V is TRBV5-1 and J is TRBJ2-1, with 7 bases that match TRBD1. CDR1 and CDR2 (germline): SGHRS, YFSETQ. The CDR3 is 14 amino acids. DNA for the CDR3: TGTGCCAGCAGCTTGTGGGACAGCTACAATGAGCAGTTCTTC. Residues: CASSLWDSYNEQFF.

This clone was seen more than once but under ten times. This sample includes further DNA sequences coding for the same CDR3. This chain connects TRBV5-6 to TRBJ1-1; perhaps TRBD1 as D (5 bases). This CDR3 has 12 amino acids. The V end was cut by 2 bases, the J end by 5 bases, with 7 bases between. Germline V gene lookup returns CDR1 SGHDT and CDR2 YYEEEE. Written as DNA, the CDR3 is TGTGCCAGCAGCTTAAGGGGAACTGAAGCTTTCTTT. Its protein product is CASSLRGTEAFF.

The chain links TRBV29-1 to TRBJ2-5, with 9 nucleotides matching TRBD2. Losses at the gene ends were 4 bases for V and 4 bases for J; bases not matched to a gene: 13. The V gene's germline CDR1 is SQVTM and CDR2 ANQGSEA. The CDR3 sequence is 16 residues long. The CDR3 is CSVGGDSSGIGETQYF. The CDR3 bases are TGCAGCGTTGGGGGGGATTCTAGCGGGATAGGAGAGACCCAGTACTTC.

This clone appeared a single time. The chain couples TRBV27 to TRBJ2-5; 12 bases align to TRBD2. The CDR3 runs to 19 residues. Germline V gene data show CDR1 as MNHEY and CDR2 as SMNVEV (reference sequence). The V and J ends lost 5 bases and 5 bases, in that order; junction bases with no gene match: 18. The CDR3 DNA reads as TGTGCCAGCAGTACAAGGGGGTTGACTAGCGGGAGAAGCTTGGAGACCCAGTACTTC. Residues: CASSTRGLTSGRSLETQYF.

The rearrangement joins TRBV11-2 to TRBJ1-6; TRBD1 aligns across 7 bases. The germline gives CDR1 SGHAT, CDR2 FQNNGV. The CDR3 is made up of 15 amino acids. V gave up 2 bases and J gave up 6 bases; unmatched junction bases: 4. For the CDR3, the DNA is TGTGCCAGCAGCTTAAGGGACAGCCCTAATTCACCCCTCCACTTT. It codes for CASSLRDSPNSPLHF.

The V gene is TRBV10-2, the J gene TRBJ2-3; 8 bases agree with TRBD2. CDR1 and CDR2 (germline): WSHSY, SAAADI. This CDR3 comprises 16 residues. V gave up 6 bases and J gave up 3 bases; unmatched junction bases: 11. Here the CDR3 DNA reads TGCGCCAGCAGAGCGCTCAGCGGGAGACGGACAGATACGCAGTATTTT. It codes for CASRALSGRRTDTQYF.

This clone was observed a single time. The chain recombines TRBV2 with TRBJ1-2; no firm D call. Looked up from germline, CDR1 is SNHLY and CDR2 is FYNNEI. The V end lost 2 bases, the J end lost 2 bases, and 15 bases lay between the germline ends. The CDR3 extends over 16 amino acids. The CDR3 nucleotides read TGTGCCAGCAGTGAAACGCTAGGCGGCGGCAACTATGGCTACACCTTC. Protein sequence: CASSETLGGGNYGYTF.

The rearrangement joins TRBV7-2 to TRBJ2-3; D possibly uses TRBD1 or TRBD2 (5 bases each). V dropped 1 base and J dropped 7 bases, with 15 bases sitting between them. CDR1 SGHTA and CDR2 FQGNSA come from the germline V gene. The CDR3 is 15 amino acids. For the CDR3, the DNA is TGTGCCAGCAGCTTAGATGGGACCGCTGGGAATACGCAGTATTTT. It translates to CASSLDGTAGNTQYF.